Shown below are 27 T cell receptor beta chains from a single sample sequenced in a study of identical twins. TCRdb passed the 5' RACE reads through MiXCR, listing each CDR3 protein once. The table records 350,000 to 450,000 distinct CDR3 sequences, under 20% of them present only once. Material: naive T cells sorted from blood. All receptors come from a man aged 50 to 60 in good health.

This clonotype was picked up a small number of times. The chain employs TRBV6-2 or TRBV6-3 and TRBJ2-1; 7 bases fit TRBD1. This CDR3 has 15 amino acids. Trimming cost V 4 bases and J 6 bases; bases outside gene matches: 9. Germline V gene data show CDR1 as MNHEY and CDR2 as SVGEGT. CDR3 residues: CASSSFWAGGNEQFF. CDR3 sequence (DNA): TGTGCCAGCAGTTCATTTTGGGCAGGGGGCAATGAGCAGTTCTTC.

Only a few counts were recorded for this clonotype. The chain employs TRBV7-9 and TRBJ2-5, with D unresolved. CDR3 size: 13 residues. Trimming cost V 5 bases and J 7 bases, with 14 bases left between them. CDR1 is SEHNR and CDR2 is FQNEAQ in the germline V gene (reference sequence). The CDR3: CASSAAAIGTQYF. The CDR3 DNA reads TGTGCCAGCAGCGCCGCGGCTATAGGGACCCAGTACTTC.

This clonotype was picked up a small number of times. The V and J genes are TRBV5-6 and TRBJ2-2; the D is unclear. CDR1 and CDR2 from the germline V gene are SGHDT and YYEEEE. This CDR3 spans 15 amino acids. V lost 0 bases, J lost 6 bases, and 12 bases lay in between. Here the CDR3 DNA reads TGTGCCAGCAGCTTGGAGGCAGGACGTCCCGGGGAGCTGTTTTTT. Its translation: CASSLEAGRPGELFF. The complete variable domain, with remaining parts taken from reference TRBV5-6 and TRBJ2-2, reads DAGVTQSPTHLIKTRGQQVTLRCSPKSGHDTVSWYQQALGQGPQFIFQYYEEEERQRGNFPDRFSGHQFPNYSSELNVNALLLGDSALYLCASSLEAGRPGELFFGEGSRLTVL.

For this clonotype: A read error is possible here, since a much larger clone lies one base away. This chain links TRBV6-2 or TRBV6-3 with TRBJ2-3; D call uncertain. The CDR3 is made up of 12 amino acids. Germline values: CDR1 MNHEY, CDR2 SVGEGT. V lost 7 bases to trimming and J lost 0 bases, with 5 bases between them. This CDR3 reads CASTQSTDTQYF. The CDR3, as DNA: TGTGCCAGCACTCAAAGCACAGATACGCAGTATTTT.

The chain employs TRBV12-3 or TRBV12-4 and TRBJ2-7, with D possibly matching TRBD1 (6 bases). This CDR3 has 15 amino acids. Deletions cut 6 bases from V and 3 bases from J, with 18 bases between. The chain's CDR3 is CASSASPQGIYEQYF. For the CDR3, the DNA is TGTGCCAGCAGCGCTTCCCCGCAGGGGATCTACGAGCAGTACTTC.

This clonotype has more than one count but fewer than ten. The J gene is TRBJ1-1, the V gene TRBV29-1; TRBD1 might be the D (5 bases). The CDR3 sequence is 14 residues long. Trimming stripped 2 bases from V and 5 bases from J, with 15 bases between. The germline gives CDR1 SQVTM, CDR2 ANQGSEA. The CDR3 region is CSVERRGRGTEAFF. For the CDR3, the DNA is TGCAGCGTTGAACGGAGGGGTCGGGGTACTGAAGCTTTCTTT.

The rearrangement links TRBV5-1 to TRBJ1-2; weak D call: TRBD1 (5 bases). CDR1 is SGHRS, CDR2 YFSETQ, per germline. This CDR3 contains 15 residues. The V end lost 5 bases, the J end lost 5 bases, and 19 bases lay between the germline ends. This chain's CDR3 is CASRLDWDGLYGYTF. The CDR3 DNA reads as TGCGCCAGCAGACTTGATTGGGACGGCCTATATGGCTACACCTTC.

The J gene is TRBJ2-2, the V gene TRBV29-1, with 10 nucleotides matching TRBD1. This CDR3 is built from 15 residues. Looked up from germline, CDR1 is SQVTM and CDR2 is ANQGSEA. V gave up 7 bases and J gave up 3 bases; unmatched junction bases: 8. CDR3 nucleotides: TGCAGCGGGGGGGTGGACAGGGGGGACACCGGGGAGCTGTTTTTT. Encoded protein: CSGGVDRGDTGELFF.

The CDR3 DNA sequence: TGTGCCATCAGTGAGGACGGCTACGAGCAGTACTTC. Amino acid sequence: CAISEDGYEQYF. This chain links TRBV10-3 with TRBJ2-7, with D hard to call. Germline-derived CDR1 and CDR2 are ENHRY and SYGVKD. CDR3 length: 12 residues. Trimming took off 2 bases at V and 3 bases at J, with 5 bases between the two ends.

This clonotype was recorded a few times. The V call is TRBV27, the J call TRBJ2-2; either TRBD1 or TRBD2 may supply D (5 bases each). The germline V and J ends were trimmed by 8 bases and 5 bases, with 12 bases remaining between them. The CDR3 has 13 amino acids. Germline CDR1 MNHEY, CDR2 SMNVEV (reference sequence). CDR3: CASRRGETGELFF. Here the CDR3 DNA reads TGTGCCAGCCGCCGGGGCGAAACCGGGGAGCTGTTTTTT.

This clonotype was counted only a few times. The chain is built from TRBV5-1 and TRBJ2-5; 8 positions agree with TRBD1. With 4 bases clipped from V and 5 bases from J, the junction kept 7 bases outside the gene matches. Looked up from germline, CDR1 is SGHRS and CDR2 is YFSETQ. This CDR3 contains 14 residues. The CDR3, as DNA: TGCGCCAGCAGCGAATCAGGGGGCGTGGAGACCCAGTACTTC. Protein sequence: CASSESGGVETQYF.

This clonotype was counted at least ten times. The J gene is TRBJ2-7, the V gene TRBV20-1; D call uncertain. Germline V CDR1 and CDR2: DFQATT, SNEGSKA (reference sequence). The CDR3 loop spans 11 amino acids. V dropped 5 bases and J dropped 4 bases, with 9 bases sitting between them. CDR3 nucleotide sequence: TGCAGTGCTGGACCTCAGTACGAGCAGTACTTC. Its translation is CSAGPQYEQYF.

This clonotype appeared many times. The chain employs TRBV11-2 and TRBJ2-2; D is perhaps TRBD1 or TRBD2 (5 bases each). V was shortened by 7 bases and J by 1 base, with 19 bases between the two germline ends. There are 17 residues in the CDR3. Germline values: CDR1 SGHAT, CDR2 FQNNGV. The CDR3 DNA reads as TGTGCCAGCAAATCAAATCCGGGGACGGAGAACACCGGGGAGCTGTTTTTT. Its protein is CASKSNPGTENTGELFF.

This chain joins TRBV9 and TRBJ2-1; 8 bases map to TRBD1. With V trimmed by 4 bases and J by 5 bases, 11 bases remained unmatched. The CDR3 consists of 16 residues. Germline lookup yields CDR1 SGDLS and CDR2 YYNGEE. The chain's CDR3 is CASSTNWGTGHNEQFF. In DNA form, the CDR3 reads TGTGCCAGCAGCACTAATTGGGGGACAGGCCACAATGAGCAGTTCTTC. Based on the CDR3 plus reference TRBV9 and TRBJ2-1, the full variable domain is DSGVTQTPKHLITATGQRVTLRCSPRSGDLSVYWYQQSLDQGLQFLIQYYNGEERAKGNILERFSAQQFPDLHSELNLSSLELGDSALYFCASSTNWGTGHNEQFFGPGTRLTVL.

V usage is TRBV4-1 and J usage is TRBJ2-2; D remains unclear. Germline values: CDR1 MGHRA, CDR2 YSYEKL. The ends were cut back, 4 bases at V and 10 bases at J, with 10 bases in the middle. This CDR3 is 12 amino acids long. The CDR3 loop reads CASSPPGMELFF. CDR3 coding DNA: TGCGCCAGCAGCCCCCCTGGGATGGAGCTGTTTTTT.

This clonotype appeared once. The chain employs TRBV4-1 and TRBJ2-5; TRBD2 matches 10 bases. V dropped 0 bases and J dropped 5; count of bases not matched to a gene: 3. The CDR3 loop spans 15 amino acids. Germline V lookup: CDR1 MGHRA, CDR2 YSYEKL. CDR3 bases: TGCGCCAGCAGCCAAGAGGGACTAGCGCGGGAGACCCAGTACTTC. It translates to CASSQEGLARETQYF.

V and J are TRBV6-2 or TRBV6-3 and TRBJ2-1; 10 bases agree with TRBD2. The CDR3 is 16 amino acids. Germline CDR1 and CDR2: MNHEY and SVGEGT. V shed 2 bases and J 3 bases; nucleotides not matched to a gene: 4. CDR3 sequence (DNA): TGTGCCAGCAGTTACATAGCGGGGGGAATCTACAATGAGCAGTTCTTC. This translates into CASSYIAGGIYNEQFF.

V gene TRBV29-1 combines with J gene TRBJ1-2, with D unclear. With 8 bases removed from V and 0 bases from J, the gap between germline ends came to 10 bases. The germline V gene encodes CDR1 SQVTM and CDR2 ANQGSEA. The CDR3 has 12 amino acids. The CDR3, as DNA: TGCAGCTCGAGACATTCTAACTATGGCTACACCTTC. Translated: CSSRHSNYGYTF.

This clonotype was detected only a few times. The chain joins TRBV24-1 to TRBJ2-1; tentatively, D is TRBD1 (6 bases). V gave up 5 bases and J gave up 10 bases, with 14 bases separating them. The CDR3 covers 13 residues. In germline, CDR1 is KGHDR, CDR2 SFDVKD. This chain's CDR3 is CATSVTGFSEQFF. The CDR3 coding sequence is TGTGCCACCAGTGTCACAGGGTTCAGCGAGCAGTTCTTC.

This clonotype occurred a few times. CDR3 sequence: CASSYDSGNTIYF. CDR3 nucleotide sequence: TGTGCCAGCAGTTACGACTCTGGAAACACCATATATTTT. V gene TRBV6-5 combines with J gene TRBJ1-3; D is undetermined. V gave up 2 bases and J gave up 0 bases, with 2 bases separating them. The germline CDR1 and CDR2 sequences are MNHEY and SVGAGI. The CDR3 has 13 amino acids.

The chain links TRBV18 to TRBJ2-5, with D possibly TRBD2 on 6 matching bases. This CDR3 contains 13 residues. V was cut by 3 bases and J by 9 bases, with 14 bases left in between. CDR1 is KGHSH and CDR2 is LQKENI in the germline V gene. CDR3 in amino acids: CASSPSGWGAQYF. The CDR3 coding sequence is TGTGCCAGCTCACCGTCCGGTTGGGGGGCCCAGTACTTC.

The gene calls are TRBV20-1 and TRBJ2-3, with 12 positions matching TRBD2. The CDR3 contains 15 residues. Germline CDR1 DFQATT, CDR2 SNEGSKA (reference sequence). With 3 bases clipped from V and 5 bases from J, the junction kept 6 bases outside the gene matches. For the CDR3, the DNA is TGCAGTGCTAGTTCTAGCGGGAGGGCTTTAGATACGCAGTATTTT. Its protein product is CSASSSGRALDTQYF.

The chain is built from TRBV4-2 and TRBJ1-5; a possible D gene is TRBD1 (5 bases). The CDR3 sequence is 15 residues long. V was pared by 0 bases and J by 4 bases, with 10 bases between. CDR1 is LGHNA and CDR2 is YNFKEQ in the germline V gene. The CDR3 spells CASSQDRTLNQPQHF. CDR3 coding DNA: TGTGCCAGCAGCCAAGATCGGACACTTAATCAGCCCCAGCATTTT.

This clonotype was detected many times. J is TRBJ2-1 and V is TRBV5-1; D unclear. The V end lost 0 bases, the J end lost 10 bases, and 8 bases lay between the germline ends. This CDR3 is 12 amino acids long. Germline CDR1 reads SGHRS; CDR2 reads YFSETQ. This chain's CDR3 is CASSLGSDEQFF. CDR3 in DNA: TGCGCCAGCAGCTTGGGGTCGGACGAGCAGTTCTTC.

At least ten counts were recorded for this clonotype. The chain has TRBV28 and TRBJ2-1; D might be TRBD2 (7 bases). The CDR3 is made up of 13 amino acids. Germline-derived CDR1 and CDR2 are MDHEN and SYDVKM. V was shortened by 10 bases and J by 4 bases, with 14 bases between the two germline ends. The chain's CDR3 is CATRGADYNEQFF. CDR3 coding DNA: TGTGCCACCCGGGGGGCAGATTACAATGAGCAGTTCTTC.

Here the CDR3 reads CASRGFTDTQYF. The CDR3 nucleotides are TGTGCCAGCCGGGGGTTCACAGATACGCAGTATTTT. This chain uses TRBV28 with TRBJ2-3; perhaps TRBD2 as D (6 bases). Looked up from germline, CDR1 is MDHEN and CDR2 is SYDVKM. Trimming took 8 bases from V and 2 from J, leaving 8 bases between them. The CDR3 runs 12 residues.

There are a few counts of this clonotype. This chain uses TRBV10-3 with TRBJ2-1, with D unclear. With 3 bases removed from V and 0 bases from J, the gap between germline ends came to 9 bases. The germline V gene encodes CDR1 ENHRY and CDR2 SYGVKD. CDR3 length equals 15 residues. The CDR3 sequence: CAISDRVRSYNEQFF. The CDR3 region has the DNA TGTGCCATCAGTGACCGGGTCCGCTCCTACAATGAGCAGTTCTTC.